The 7 T cell receptor beta chains below were found in one sample sequenced in a study of somatic mutations in cytotoxic T cells in rheumatoid arthritis. TCRdb's copy holds only in-frame clones and misses some; the assay was immunoSEQ multiplex PCR. The sample holds 9,000 to 13,000 clones; roughly 85% are singletons and the top ten take approximately 35%. Sequenced sample: CD8+ T cells sorted from blood. The receptors were gathered from an adult with rheumatoid arthritis.

The chain recombines TRBV5-1 with TRBJ1-4; D might be TRBD1 (5 bases). CDR1 and CDR2 from the germline V gene are SGHRS and YFSETQ. V was shortened by 4 bases and J by 8 bases, with 18 bases between the two germline ends. The CDR3 contains 15 residues. As DNA, the CDR3 is TGCGCCAGCAGCCCATGGGACGGTAGTAAGGAAAAACTGTTTTTT. Protein product: CASSPWDGSKEKLFF.

This chain joins TRBV29-1 and TRBJ2-5; D assignment may be TRBD1 or TRBD2 (6 bases each). The CDR3 is 13 residues long. Germline V CDR1 and CDR2: SQVTM, ANQGSEA. Trimming stripped 7 bases from V and 3 bases from J, with 15 bases between. Written as DNA, the CDR3 is TGCAGCGCCGAGGGGGGCAGAAAAGAGACCCAGTACTTC. It specifies CSAEGGRKETQYF.

The chain joins TRBV28 to TRBJ2-1; no clear D gene. Trimming took 6 bases from V and 1 from J, leaving 13 bases between them. Germline V CDR1 and CDR2: MDHEN, SYDVKM. The CDR3 consists of 15 residues. The CDR3 DNA reads TGTGCCAGCAGCCCCGAAGGTTCTTCCTACAATGAGCAGTTCTTC. It encodes CASSPEGSSYNEQFF.

The chain recombines TRBV5-4 with TRBJ2-1, with 12 bases lining up with TRBD2. From germline, CDR1 is SGHNT and CDR2 YYREEE (reference sequence). V lost 4 bases to trimming and J lost 6 bases; unmatched junction nucleotides: 11. The CDR3 is made up of 17 amino acids. CDR3 in amino acids: CASSPRAPGLAGNEQFF. The CDR3, as DNA: TGTGCCAGCAGCCCGCGCGCTCCGGGACTAGCGGGCAATGAGCAGTTCTTC.

The rearrangement uses TRBV27 and TRBJ2-1; D is undetermined. The CDR3 is 16 amino acids. Between the trimmed V and J ends, which lost 5 bases and 0 bases, there was a span of 14 bases. CDR1 and CDR2 from the germline V gene are MNHEY and SMNVEV (reference sequence). The CDR3 loop reads CASSMSRVSSYNEQFF. The CDR3 nucleotides read TGTGCCAGCAGTATGTCTAGGGTTAGCTCCTACAATGAGCAGTTCTTC.

The chain uses TRBV10-3 and TRBJ1-1; D uncertain. Looked up from germline, CDR1 is ENHRY and CDR2 is SYGVKD. V was cut by 0 bases and J by 0 bases, with 8 bases left in between. CDR3 length: 15 residues. CDR3 in amino acids: CAISESVQMNTEAFF. The CDR3 DNA reads as TGTGCCATCAGTGAGTCGGTACAGATGAACACTGAAGCTTTCTTT.

A single count supports this clone. The chain uses TRBV19 and TRBJ1-1; possible D gene TRBD1, 5 bases. Per germline, CDR1 LNHDA and CDR2 SQIVND (reference sequence). This CDR3 contains 14 residues. V was pared by 3 bases and J by 1 base, with 9 bases between. Written as DNA, the CDR3 is TGTGCCAGTAGTATTTGGGGGTCGAACACTGAAGCTTTCTTT. Amino acids: CASSIWGSNTEAFF.